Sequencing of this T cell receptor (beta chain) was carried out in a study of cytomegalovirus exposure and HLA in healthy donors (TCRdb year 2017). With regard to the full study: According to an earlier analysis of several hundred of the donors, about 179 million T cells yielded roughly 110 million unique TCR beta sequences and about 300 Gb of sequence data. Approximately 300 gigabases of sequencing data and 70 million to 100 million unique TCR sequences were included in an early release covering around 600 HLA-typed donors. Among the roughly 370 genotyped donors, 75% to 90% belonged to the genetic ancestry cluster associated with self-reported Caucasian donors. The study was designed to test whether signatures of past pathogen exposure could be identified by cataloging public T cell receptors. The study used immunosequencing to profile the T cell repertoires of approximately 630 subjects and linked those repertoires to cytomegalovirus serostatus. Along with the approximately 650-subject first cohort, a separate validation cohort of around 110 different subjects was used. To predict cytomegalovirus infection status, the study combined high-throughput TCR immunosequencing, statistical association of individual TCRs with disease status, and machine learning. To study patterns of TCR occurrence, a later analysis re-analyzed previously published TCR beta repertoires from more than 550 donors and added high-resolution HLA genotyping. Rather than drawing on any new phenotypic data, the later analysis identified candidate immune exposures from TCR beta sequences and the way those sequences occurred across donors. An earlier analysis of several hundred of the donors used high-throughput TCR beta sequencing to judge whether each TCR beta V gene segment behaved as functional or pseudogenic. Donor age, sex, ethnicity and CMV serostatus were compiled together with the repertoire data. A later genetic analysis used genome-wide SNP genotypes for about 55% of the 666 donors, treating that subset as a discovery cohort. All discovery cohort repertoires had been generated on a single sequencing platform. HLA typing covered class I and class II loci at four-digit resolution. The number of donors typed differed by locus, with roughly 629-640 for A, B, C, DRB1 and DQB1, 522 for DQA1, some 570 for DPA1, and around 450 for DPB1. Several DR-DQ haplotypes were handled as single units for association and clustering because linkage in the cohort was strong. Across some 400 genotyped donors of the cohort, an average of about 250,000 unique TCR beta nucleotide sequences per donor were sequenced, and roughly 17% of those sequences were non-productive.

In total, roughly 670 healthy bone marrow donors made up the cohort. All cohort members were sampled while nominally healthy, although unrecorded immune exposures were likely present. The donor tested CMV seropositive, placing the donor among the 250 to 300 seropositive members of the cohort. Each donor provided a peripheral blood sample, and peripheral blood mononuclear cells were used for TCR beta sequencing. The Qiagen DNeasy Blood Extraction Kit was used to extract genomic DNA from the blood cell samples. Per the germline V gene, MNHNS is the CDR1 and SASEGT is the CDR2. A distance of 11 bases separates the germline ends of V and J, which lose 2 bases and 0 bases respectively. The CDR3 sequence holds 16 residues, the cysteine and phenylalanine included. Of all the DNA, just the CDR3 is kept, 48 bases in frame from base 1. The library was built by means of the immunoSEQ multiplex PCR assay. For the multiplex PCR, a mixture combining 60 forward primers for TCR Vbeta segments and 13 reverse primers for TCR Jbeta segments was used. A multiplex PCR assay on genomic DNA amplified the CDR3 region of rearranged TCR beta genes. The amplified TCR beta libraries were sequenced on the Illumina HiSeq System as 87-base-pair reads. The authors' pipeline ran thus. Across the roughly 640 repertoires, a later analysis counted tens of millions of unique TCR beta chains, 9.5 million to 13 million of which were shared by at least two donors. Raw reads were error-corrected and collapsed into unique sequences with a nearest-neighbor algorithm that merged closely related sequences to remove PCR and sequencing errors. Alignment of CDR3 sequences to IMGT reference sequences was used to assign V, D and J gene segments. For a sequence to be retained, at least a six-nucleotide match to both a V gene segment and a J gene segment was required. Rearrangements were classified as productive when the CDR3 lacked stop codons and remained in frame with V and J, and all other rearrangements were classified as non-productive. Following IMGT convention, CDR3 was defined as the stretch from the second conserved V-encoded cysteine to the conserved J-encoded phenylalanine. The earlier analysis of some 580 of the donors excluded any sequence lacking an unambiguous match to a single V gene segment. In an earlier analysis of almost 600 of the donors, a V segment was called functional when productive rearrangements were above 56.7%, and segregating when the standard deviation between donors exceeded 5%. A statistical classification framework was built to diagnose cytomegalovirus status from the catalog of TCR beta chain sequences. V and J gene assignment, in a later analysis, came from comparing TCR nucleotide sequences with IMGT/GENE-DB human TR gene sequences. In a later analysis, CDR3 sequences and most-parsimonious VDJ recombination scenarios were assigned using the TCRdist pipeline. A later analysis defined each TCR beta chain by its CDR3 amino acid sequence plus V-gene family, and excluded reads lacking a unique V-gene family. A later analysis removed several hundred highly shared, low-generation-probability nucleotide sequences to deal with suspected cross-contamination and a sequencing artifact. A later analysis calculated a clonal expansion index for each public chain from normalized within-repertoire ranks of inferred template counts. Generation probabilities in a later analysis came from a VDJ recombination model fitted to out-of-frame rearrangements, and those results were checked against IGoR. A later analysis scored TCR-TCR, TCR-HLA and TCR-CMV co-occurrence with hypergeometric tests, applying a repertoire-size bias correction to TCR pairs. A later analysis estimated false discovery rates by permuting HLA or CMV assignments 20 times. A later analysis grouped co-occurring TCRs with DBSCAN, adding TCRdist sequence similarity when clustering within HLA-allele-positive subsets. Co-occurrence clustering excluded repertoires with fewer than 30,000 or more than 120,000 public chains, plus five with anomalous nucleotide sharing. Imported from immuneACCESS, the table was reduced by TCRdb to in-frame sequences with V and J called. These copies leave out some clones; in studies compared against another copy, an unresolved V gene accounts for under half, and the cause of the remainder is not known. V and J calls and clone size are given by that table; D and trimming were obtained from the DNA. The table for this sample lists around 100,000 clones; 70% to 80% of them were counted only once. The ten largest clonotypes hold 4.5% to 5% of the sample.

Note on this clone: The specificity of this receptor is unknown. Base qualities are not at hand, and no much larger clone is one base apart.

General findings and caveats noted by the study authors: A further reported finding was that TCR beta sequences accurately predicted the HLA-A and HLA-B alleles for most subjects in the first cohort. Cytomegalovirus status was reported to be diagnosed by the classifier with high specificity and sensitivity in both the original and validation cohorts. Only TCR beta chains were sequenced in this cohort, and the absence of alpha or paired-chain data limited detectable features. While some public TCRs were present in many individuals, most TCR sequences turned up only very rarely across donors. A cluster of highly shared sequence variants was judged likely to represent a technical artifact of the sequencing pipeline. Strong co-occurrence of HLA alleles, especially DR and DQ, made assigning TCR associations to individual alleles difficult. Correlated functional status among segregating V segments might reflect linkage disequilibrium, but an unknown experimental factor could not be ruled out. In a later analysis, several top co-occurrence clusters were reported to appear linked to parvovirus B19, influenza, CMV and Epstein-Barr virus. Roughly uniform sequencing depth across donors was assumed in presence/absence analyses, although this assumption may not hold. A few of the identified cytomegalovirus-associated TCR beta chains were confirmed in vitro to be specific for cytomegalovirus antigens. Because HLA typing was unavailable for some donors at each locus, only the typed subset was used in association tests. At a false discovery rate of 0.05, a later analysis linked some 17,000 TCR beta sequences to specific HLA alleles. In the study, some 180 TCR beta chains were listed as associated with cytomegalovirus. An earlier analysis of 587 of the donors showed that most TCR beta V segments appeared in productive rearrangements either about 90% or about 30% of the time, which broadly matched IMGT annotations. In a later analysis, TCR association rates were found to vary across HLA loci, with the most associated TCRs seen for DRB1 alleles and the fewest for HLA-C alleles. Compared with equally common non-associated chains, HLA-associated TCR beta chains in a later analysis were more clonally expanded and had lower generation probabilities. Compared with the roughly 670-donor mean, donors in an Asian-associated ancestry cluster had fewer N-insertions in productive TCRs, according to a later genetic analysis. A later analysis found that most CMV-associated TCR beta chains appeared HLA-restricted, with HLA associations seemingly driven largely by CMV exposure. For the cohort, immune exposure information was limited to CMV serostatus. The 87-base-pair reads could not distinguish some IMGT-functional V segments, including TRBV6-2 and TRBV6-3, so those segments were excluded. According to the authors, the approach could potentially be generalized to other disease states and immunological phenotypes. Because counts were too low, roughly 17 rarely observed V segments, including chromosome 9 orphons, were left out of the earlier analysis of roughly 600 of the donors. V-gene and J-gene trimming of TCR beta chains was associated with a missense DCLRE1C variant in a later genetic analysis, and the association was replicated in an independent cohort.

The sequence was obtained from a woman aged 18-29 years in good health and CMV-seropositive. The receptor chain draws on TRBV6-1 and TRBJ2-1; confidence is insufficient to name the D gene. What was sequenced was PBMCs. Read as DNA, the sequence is TGTGCCAGCAGTGAATCTCGCCGCAGCTCCTACAATGAGCAGTTCTTC. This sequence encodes CASSESRRSSYNEQFF.